This TCR beta chain derives from a study of OX40 agonist ivuxolimab in advanced cancers. Study in general: Dose-escalation subjects each had hepatocellular carcinoma, melanoma, renal cell or head and neck cancer. Earlier treatment with anti-PD-1, anti-PD-L1 or anti-CTLA-4 was permitted, and about 40% had received some. Study conclusions and caveats: The antigens recognized by the expanded peripheral T cells, that is their antigen specificity, were not determined. At 0.1 to 3.0 mg/kg and by week 6, CD4+ and CD8+ T cells in the blood had expanded clonally.

Concerning this clone: The antigen is unknown.

Sequenced by immunoSEQ multiplex PCR; TCRdb stores in-frame clones only, minus some. The profile covers about 46,000 clones, with around 90% appearing a single time and approximately 12% taken by the ten largest. The CDR3 has 18 amino acids. The V and J ends lost 0 bases and 2 bases respectively, with 20 bases between them. CDR1 is SGHTA, CDR2 FQGNSA, per germline. The V call is TRBV7-2, the J call TRBJ2-7; perhaps TRBD2 as D (7 bases). The receptor was derived from an adult with an advanced solid tumor such as melanoma, head and neck, liver or kidney cancer. Sequencing used CD4+ or CD8+ T cells sorted from blood, obtained in a trial of the OX40 agonist ivuxolimab. The CDR3 loop is CASSLAFRRGLRAYEQYF. The CDR3 nucleotides are TGTGCCAGCAGCTTAGCCTTTCGGCGGGGGCTTAGAGCCTACGAGCAGTACTTC.